This TCR beta chain was sequenced for a study of cytomegalovirus exposure and HLA in healthy donors. Overall study results and limits: Subsequent analysis of the roughly 120 validation repertoires found a tendency for first-cohort TCR clusters to co-occur. Published work reported that the classifier diagnosed cytomegalovirus status with high specificity and sensitivity.

On this clone: Its antigen is unidentified.

The protocol was immunoSEQ multiplex PCR, while the TCRdb copy is restricted to in-frame clones and leaves out a portion. Here the sample spans some 290,000 clones, 70% to 90% being singletons. Separate from the roughly 700-subject first cohort was the approximately 120-subject validation cohort, to which the donors belonged. The length of the CDR3 is 20 residues. V lost 3 bases and J lost 0; bases outside the gene matches: 15. CDR1 MNHEY and CDR2 SMNVEV come from the germline V gene (reference sequence). The sample consisted of PBMCs. The rearrangement joins TRBV27 to TRBJ2-1; the match to TRBD1 covers 9 bases. This receptor was obtained from a young man in good health and CMV-seronegative. This CDR3 is CASSFRAGTGILPSYNEQFF. The DNA for the CDR3 is TGTGCCAGCAGTTTTAGGGCCGGGACAGGGATACTTCCCTCCTACAATGAGCAGTTCTTC.